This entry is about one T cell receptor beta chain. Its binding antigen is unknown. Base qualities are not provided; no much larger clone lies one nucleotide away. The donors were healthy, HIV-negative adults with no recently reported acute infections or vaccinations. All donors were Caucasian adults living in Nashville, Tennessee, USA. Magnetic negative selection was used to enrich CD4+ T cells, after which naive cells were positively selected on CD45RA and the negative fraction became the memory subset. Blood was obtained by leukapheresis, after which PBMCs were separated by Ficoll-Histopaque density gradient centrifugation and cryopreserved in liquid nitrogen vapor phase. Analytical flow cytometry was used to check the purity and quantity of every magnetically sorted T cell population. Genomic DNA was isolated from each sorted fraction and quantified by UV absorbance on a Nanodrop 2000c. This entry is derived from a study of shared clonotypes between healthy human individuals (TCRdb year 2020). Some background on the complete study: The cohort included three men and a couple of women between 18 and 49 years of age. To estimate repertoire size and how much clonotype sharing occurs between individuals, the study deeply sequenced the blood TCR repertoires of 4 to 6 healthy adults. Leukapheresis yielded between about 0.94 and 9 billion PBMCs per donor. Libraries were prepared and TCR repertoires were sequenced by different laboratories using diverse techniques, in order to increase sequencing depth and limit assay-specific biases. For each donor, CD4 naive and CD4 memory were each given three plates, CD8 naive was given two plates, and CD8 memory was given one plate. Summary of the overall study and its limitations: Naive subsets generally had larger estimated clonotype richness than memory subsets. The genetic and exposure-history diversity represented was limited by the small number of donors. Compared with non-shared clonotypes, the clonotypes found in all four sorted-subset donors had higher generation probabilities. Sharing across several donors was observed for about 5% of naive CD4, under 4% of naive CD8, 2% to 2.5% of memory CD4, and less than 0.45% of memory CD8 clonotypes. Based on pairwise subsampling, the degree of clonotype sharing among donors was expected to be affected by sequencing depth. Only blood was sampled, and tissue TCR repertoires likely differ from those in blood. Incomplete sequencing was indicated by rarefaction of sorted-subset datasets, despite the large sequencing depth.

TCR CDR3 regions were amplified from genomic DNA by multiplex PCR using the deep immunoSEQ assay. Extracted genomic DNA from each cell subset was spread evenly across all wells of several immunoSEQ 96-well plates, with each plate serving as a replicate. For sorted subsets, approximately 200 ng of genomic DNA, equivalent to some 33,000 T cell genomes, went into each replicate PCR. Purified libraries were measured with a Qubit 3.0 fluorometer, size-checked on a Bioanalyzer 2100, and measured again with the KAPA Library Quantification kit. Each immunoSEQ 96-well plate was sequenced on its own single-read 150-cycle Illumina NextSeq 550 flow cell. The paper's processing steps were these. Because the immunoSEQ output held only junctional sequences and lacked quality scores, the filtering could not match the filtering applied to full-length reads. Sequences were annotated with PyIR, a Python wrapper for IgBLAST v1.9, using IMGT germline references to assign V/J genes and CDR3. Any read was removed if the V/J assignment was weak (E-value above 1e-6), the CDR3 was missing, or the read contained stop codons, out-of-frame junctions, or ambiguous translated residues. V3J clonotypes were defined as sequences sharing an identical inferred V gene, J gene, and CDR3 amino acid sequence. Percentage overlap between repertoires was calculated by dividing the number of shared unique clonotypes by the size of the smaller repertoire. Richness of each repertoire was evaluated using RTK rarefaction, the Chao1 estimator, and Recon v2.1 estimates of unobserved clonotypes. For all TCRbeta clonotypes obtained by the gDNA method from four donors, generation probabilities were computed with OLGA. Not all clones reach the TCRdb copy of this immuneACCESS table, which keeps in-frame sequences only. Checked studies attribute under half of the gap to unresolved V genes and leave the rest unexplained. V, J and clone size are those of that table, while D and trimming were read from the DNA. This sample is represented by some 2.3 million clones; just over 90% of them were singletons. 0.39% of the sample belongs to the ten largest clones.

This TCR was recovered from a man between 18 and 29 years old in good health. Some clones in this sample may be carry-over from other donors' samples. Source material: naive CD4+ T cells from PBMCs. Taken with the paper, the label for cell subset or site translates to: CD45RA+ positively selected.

The DNA sequence reads TGTGCCAGCTCAACAGGGACCGCCCGTTACGAGCAGTACTTC. This is translated as CASSTGTARYEQYF. This sequence uses TRBV18 and TRBJ2-7, and the D gene may be TRBD1, 6 bases matching. Sequences KGHSH (CDR1) and LQKENI (CDR2) are obtained from the germline V gene. There are 14 amino acids in the CDR3, from cysteine to phenylalanine inclusive. Just the 42-base CDR3 DNA is kept, in frame starting at base 1. V drops 5 bases and J drops 4 bases, leaving 15 bases in between.